This TCR beta chain was sequenced during a study of early T cells in non-severe SARS-CoV-2 infection. Whole-study findings and limits: VDJdb matching, biased toward anti-spike CD8 responses, missed private and CD4 specificities.

Unique molecular identifiers were affixed to single, distinct cDNA molecules. TCRdb reprocessed the 5' RACE reads with MiXCR, giving one entry per CDR3 protein. Among about 56,000 distinct CDR3 sequences listed, approximately 15% were seen once. This clonotype was seen a handful of times. The antigen remains undetermined. V lost 6 bases, J lost 2 bases, and 6 bases stayed unmatched. The CDR3 runs to 16 residues. Germline V gene lookup returns CDR1 MNHEY and CDR2 SMNVEV (reference sequence). Source: whole blood, taken at baseline. The clonotype was recovered from an adult who was a healthcare worker with PCR-confirmed SARS-CoV-2 infection or an uninfected control (not recorded which). The chain is built from TRBV27 and TRBJ2-7; 14 nucleotides match TRBD2. CDR3 in DNA: TGTGCCAGCAGCTCTCGGACTAGCGGGAGGACCTACGAGCAGTACTTC. It encodes CASSSRTSGRTYEQYF.